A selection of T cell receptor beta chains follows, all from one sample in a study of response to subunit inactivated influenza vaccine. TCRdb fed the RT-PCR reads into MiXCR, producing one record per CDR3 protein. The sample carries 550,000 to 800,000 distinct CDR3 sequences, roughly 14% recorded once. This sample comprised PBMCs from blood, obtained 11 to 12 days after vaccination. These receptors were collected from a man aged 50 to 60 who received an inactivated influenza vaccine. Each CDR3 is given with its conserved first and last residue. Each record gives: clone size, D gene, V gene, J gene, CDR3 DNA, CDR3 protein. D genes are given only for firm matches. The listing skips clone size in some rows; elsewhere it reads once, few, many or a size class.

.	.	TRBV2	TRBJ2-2	TGTGCCAGCGGAAGGGAACAAAACACCGGGGAGCTGTTTTTT	CASGREQNTGELFF
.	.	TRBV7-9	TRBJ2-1	TGTGCCAGCAGCTTGGGGCAGGGTGTTCTGGCGTTCTTC	CASSLGQGVLAFF
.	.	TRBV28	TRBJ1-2	TGTGCCAGCAGATCCGACAGCGACAGAGGATATGGCTACACCTTC	CASRSDSDRGYGYTF
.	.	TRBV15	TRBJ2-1	TGTGCCACCAGCAGAGCTCCAGCCACTGAGCAGTTCTTC	CATSRAPATEQFF
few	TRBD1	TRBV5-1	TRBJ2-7	TGCGCCAGCAGCTTGGCTTGGGGACAGGCCTACGAGCAGTACTTC	CASSLAWGQAYEQYF
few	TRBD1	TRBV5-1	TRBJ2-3	TGCGCCAGCAGCTGGGACAGGGGCACAGATACGCAGTATTTT	CASSWDRGTDTQYF
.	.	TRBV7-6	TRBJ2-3	TGTGCCAGCAGCTTAGGAGGCTTTCCCGGCGCAGATACGCAGTATTTT	CASSLGGFPGADTQYF
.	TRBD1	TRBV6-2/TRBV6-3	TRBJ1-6	TGTGCCAGCAGTTACCCCGGGACAGCCAGGGGTTCACCCCTCCACTTT	CASSYPGTARGSPLHF
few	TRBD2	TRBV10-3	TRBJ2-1	TGTGCCATCAGTGCGGGACTAGCGGGAGACAATGAGCAGTTCTTC	CAISAGLAGDNEQFF
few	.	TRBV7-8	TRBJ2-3	TGTGCCAGCAGCTTGGGCCGGCCCGCCACAGATACGCAGTATTTT	CASSLGRPATDTQYF
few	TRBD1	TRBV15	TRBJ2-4	TGTGCCACCAGCAGACCCGGACAGGGGGTTCAGTACTTC	CATSRPGQGVQYF
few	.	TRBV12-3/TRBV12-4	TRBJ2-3	TGTGCCAGCAGCATTAAGCTGGGAAGCACAGATACGCAGTATTTT	CASSIKLGSTDTQYF
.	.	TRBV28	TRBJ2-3	TGTGCCAGCGGCTCAACTTATACGCAGTATTTT	CASGSTYTQYF
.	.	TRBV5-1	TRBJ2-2	TGCGCCAGCAGCATAGGACAAAGGGCCGGGGAGCTGTTTTTT	CASSIGQRAGELFF
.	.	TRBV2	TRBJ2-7	TGTGCCAGCAGGGGGGACCGGTCCTACGAGCAGTACTTC	CASRGDRSYEQYF
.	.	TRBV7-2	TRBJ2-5	TGTGCCAGCAGCTTAGATACTAAACGGGAGACCCAGTACTTC	CASSLDTKRETQYF
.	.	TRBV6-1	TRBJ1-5	TGTGCCAGCAGCACCGGGACCCTGGGTCAGCCCCAGCATTTT	CASSTGTLGQPQHF
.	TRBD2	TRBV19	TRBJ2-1	TGTGCCAGTAGTATTGTCGGGCTAGCGGGAGGAGAGCAGTCCTTC	CASSIVGLAGGEQSF
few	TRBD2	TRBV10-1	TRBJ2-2	TGCGCCACGCAGCAGACTAGCGCCAAGTTCGCGAACACCGGGGAGCTGTTTTTT	CATQQTSAKFANTGELFF
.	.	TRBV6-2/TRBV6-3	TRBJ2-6	TGTGCCAGCTCACATCCGGGACAAACCTACGCCTCTGGGGCCAACGTCCTGACTTTC	CASSHPGQTYASGANVLTF
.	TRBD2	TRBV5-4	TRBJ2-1	TGTGCCAGCAGCTCCCCTCTAGCGGAAGCCTACAATGAGCAGTTCTTC	CASSSPLAEAYNEQFF
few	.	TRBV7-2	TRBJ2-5	TGTGCCAGCAGCTTCAGGGACACGCTCGAGACCCAGTACTTC	CASSFRDTLETQYF
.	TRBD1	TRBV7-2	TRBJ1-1	TGTGCCAGCAGCTTGGGACAGATGGCTGAAGCTTTCTTT	CASSLGQMAEAFF
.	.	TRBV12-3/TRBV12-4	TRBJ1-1	TGTGCCAGCAGTTTGGGGCAGCTCGTCACGAACACTGAAGCTTTCTTT	CASSLGQLVTNTEAFF
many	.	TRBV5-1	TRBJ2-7	TGTGCCAGCAGTTTAGGGGGAGGGACCTACGAGCAGTACTTC	CASSLGGGTYEQYF
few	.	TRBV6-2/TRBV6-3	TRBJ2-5	TGTGCCAGCAGTTACTCGGCCCAGGGCCCTCAGTTC	CASSYSAQGPQF
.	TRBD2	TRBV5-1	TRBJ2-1	TGCGCCAGCAGCTTTATTTTACTAGCGGGAGAGTACAATGAGCAGTTCTTC	CASSFILLAGEYNEQFF
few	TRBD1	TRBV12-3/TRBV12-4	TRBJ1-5	TGTGCCAGCAACATTGAGGGACAGGGTAATCAGCCCCAGCATTTT	CASNIEGQGNQPQHF
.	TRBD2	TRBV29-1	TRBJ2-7	TGCAGCGTTCTTGTGGGGGGGAACGAGCAGTACTTC	CSVLVGGNEQYF
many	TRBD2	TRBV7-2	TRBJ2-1	TGTGCCAGCAGCTTTGCAGCGGGAGTTGACAATGAGCAGTTCTTC	CASSFAAGVDNEQFF
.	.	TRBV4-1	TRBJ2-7	TGCGCCAGCAGCCAAGTTCGAGGGAACTATTACGAGCAGTACTTC	CASSQVRGNYYEQYF
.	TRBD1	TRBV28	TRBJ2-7	TGTGCCAGCAGAATGACCGGGACAGACCTCTACGAGCAGTACTTC	CASRMTGTDLYEQYF
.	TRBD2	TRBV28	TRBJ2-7	TGTGCCAGCAGGGGGGCGGGGGGTCAACTACCATACGAGCAGTACTTC	CASRGAGGQLPYEQYF
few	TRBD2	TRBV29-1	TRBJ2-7	TGCAGCGTTGAAGCCCCTGTTGGGGGGGGCGAGCAGTACTTC	CSVEAPVGGGEQYF
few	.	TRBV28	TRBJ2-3	TGTGCCAGCAGTTTTGCGGGGGCCTCCACAGATACGCAGTATTTT	CASSFAGASTDTQYF
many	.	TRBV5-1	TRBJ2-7	TGCGCCAGCAGCTTGAACAGGAACTCCTACGAGCAGTACTTC	CASSLNRNSYEQYF
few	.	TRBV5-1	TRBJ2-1	TGCGCCAGCAGCTTGAAGGTTACATCGTTGTGGGATTATAATGAGCAGTTCTTC	CASSLKVTSLWDYNEQFF
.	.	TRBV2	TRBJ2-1	TGTGCCAGCAGTGAAGAAACTGAGCAGTTCTTC	CASSEETEQFF
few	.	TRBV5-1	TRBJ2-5	TGCGCCAGCAGCGAATACAGGGGACTGGGGGAGACCCAGTACTTC	CASSEYRGLGETQYF
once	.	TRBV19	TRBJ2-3	TGTGCCAGTAGGAGGACAGCTCTCACAGATACGCAGTATTTT	CASRRTALTDTQYF
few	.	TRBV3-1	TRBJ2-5	TGTGCCAGCAGCCAACCCACAGGGACGCGAGAGACCCAGTACTTC	CASSQPTGTRETQYF
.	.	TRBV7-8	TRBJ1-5	TGTGCCAGCAGCTCATTCGAGAATCAGCCCCAGCATTTT	CASSSFENQPQHF
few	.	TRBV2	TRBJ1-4	TGTGCCAGCAACCACAGAGGTAACGAGGGAAAACTGTTTTTT	CASNHRGNEGKLFF
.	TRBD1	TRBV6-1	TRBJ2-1	TGTGCCAGCAGGTGGGACAGCTCCTACAATGAGCAGTTCTTC	CASRWDSSYNEQFF
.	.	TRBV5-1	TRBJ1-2	TGCGCCAGCAGCGGCCAGAGCGGAAACTATGGCTACACCTTC	CASSGQSGNYGYTF
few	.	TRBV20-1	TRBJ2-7	TGCAGTGCTAGGACTCACTACGAGCAGTACTTC	CSARTHYEQYF
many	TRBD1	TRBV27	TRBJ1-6	TGTGCCAGCAGCCGGGGGACAGGGGCGGGCTCCTATAATTCACCCCTCCACTTT	CASSRGTGAGSYNSPLHF
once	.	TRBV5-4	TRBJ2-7	TGTGCCAGCAGCCCGGCCACAGGGAATCCCTACGAGCAGTACTTC	CASSPATGNPYEQYF
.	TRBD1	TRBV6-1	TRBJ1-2	TGTGCCAGCAGACAACTTATCCGGGACAGGGGGCATGGCTACACCTTC	CASRQLIRDRGHGYTF
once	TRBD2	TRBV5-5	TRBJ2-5	TGTGCCAGCAGCATCAGACTAGCGGGAGTTCAAGAGACCCAGTACTTC	CASSIRLAGVQETQYF
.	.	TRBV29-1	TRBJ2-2	TGCAGCGTTGTAAGCCGGGGCCGAGCTAACACCGGGGAGCTGTTTTTT	CSVVSRGRANTGELFF
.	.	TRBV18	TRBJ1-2	TGTGCCAGCTCACCACCGACCAGAAACTATGGCTACACCTTC	CASSPPTRNYGYTF
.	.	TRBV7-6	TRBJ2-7	TGTGCCAGCAGCAGGGAAAGCGAGCAGTACTTC	CASSRESEQYF
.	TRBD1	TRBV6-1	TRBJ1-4	TGTGCCAGCAAGCTCGGGACAGGGGGCGAAAAACTGTTTTTT	CASKLGTGGEKLFF